Presented here are 27 T cell receptor beta chains from one specimen sequenced in a study of cytomegalovirus exposure and HLA in healthy donors. The PCR employed 60 Vbeta primers together with 13 Jbeta primers. Sequencing was performed with immunoSEQ multiplex PCR; in TCRdb, only in-frame clones are kept and a portion is missing. This table holds some 150,000 clones, about three quarters found once. Sequencing was done on a sample of PBMCs. These TCRs come from a man in his fifties in good health and CMV-seropositive.

The chain carries TRBV7-9 and TRBJ1-2, with D maybe TRBD1 (5 bases). The CDR3 runs to 13 residues. V was clipped by 11 bases and J by 4 bases, with 17 bases between them. From germline, CDR1 is SEHNR and CDR2 FQNEAQ (reference sequence). Here the CDR3 reads CAGAGGDSYGYTF. CDR3 in DNA: TGTGCCGGCGCGGGGGGAGACAGCTATGGCTACACCTTC.

The rearrangement joins TRBV19 to TRBJ2-7; 7 positions agree with TRBD1. Germline CDR1 LNHDA, CDR2 SQIVND (reference sequence). V lost 10 bases and J lost 5; bases outside the gene matches: 17. The CDR3 is 15 residues long. CDR3 coding DNA: TGTGCCACTTCTCAAGGACAGGTCCCTCCTCACGAGCAGTACTTC. Its translation: CATSQGQVPPHEQYF. Together with reference TRBV19 and TRBJ2-7, the CDR3 gives the full variable domain: DGGITQSPKYLFRKEGQNVTLSCEQNLNHDAMYWYRQDPGQGLRLIYYSQIVNDFQKGDIAEGYSVSREKKESFPLTVTSAQKNPTAFYLCATSQGQVPPHEQYFGPGTRLTVT.

Only a few counts were recorded for this clone. The chain has TRBV29-1 and TRBJ2-3, with D maybe TRBD1 (8 bases). The germline CDR1 and CDR2 sequences are SQVTM and ANQGSEA. The CDR3 spans 15 residues. The germline V and J ends were trimmed by 6 bases and 2 bases, with 18 bases remaining between them. The chain's CDR3 is CSVYGQGLFTDTQYF. The CDR3 DNA reads as TGCAGCGTCTACGGACAGGGACTATTCACAGATACGCAGTATTTT.

The chain is built from TRBV5-8 and TRBJ2-1, with D possibly matching TRBD2 (6 bases). Per the germline V gene, CDR1 is SGHTS and CDR2 is YDEGEE. Between the trimmed V and J ends, which lost 7 bases and 8 bases, there was a span of 19 bases. The CDR3 runs to 14 residues. CDR3 coding DNA: TGTGCCAGCCTCTGGCTAAGCGGGCGATATGAGCAGTTCTTC. Translating it yields CASLWLSGRYEQFF.

This rearrangement joins TRBV29-1 to TRBJ1-3; the D is unclear. The germline V gene has CDR1 SQVTM and CDR2 ANQGSEA. The CDR3 sequence is 15 residues long. V was shortened by 4 bases and J by 0 bases, with 13 bases between the two germline ends. The CDR3 spells CSVVVLGSSGNTIYF. The CDR3 DNA follows: TGCAGCGTTGTGGTGTTGGGGAGCTCTGGAAACACCATATATTTT.

V and J are TRBV7-2 and TRBJ2-1; D is perhaps TRBD1 (6 bases). CDR3 length: 13 amino acids. Between the trimmed V and J ends, which lost 4 bases and 7 bases, there was a span of 11 bases. Germline-derived CDR1 and CDR2 are SGHTA and FQGNSA. The CDR3 nucleotides are TGTGCCAGCAGCTACAGGGTGGAGAATGAGCAGTTCTTC. Translation gives CASSYRVENEQFF.

This clone was observed a handful of times. The chain links TRBV7-9 to TRBJ1-1; no definite D call. Germline CDR1 and CDR2: SEHNR and FQNEAQ (reference sequence). The CDR3 sequence is 18 residues long. The V and J ends lost 5 bases and 0 bases respectively, with 22 bases between them. The CDR3 DNA is TGTGCCAGCAGCCCCCGCCCGGGAGCTCTGACGATGAACACTGAAGCTTTCTTT. Translated, it gives CASSPRPGALTMNTEAFF.

The chain recombines TRBV5-1 with TRBJ2-2; D is possibly TRBD2 (6 bases). V gave up 1 base and J gave up 4 bases, with 14 bases separating them. The germline CDR1 and CDR2 sequences are SGHRS and YFSETQ. The CDR3 runs to 16 residues. The chain's CDR3 is CASSLLGTVGTGELFF. Here the CDR3 DNA reads TGCGCCAGCAGCTTGTTGGGGACTGTCGGCACCGGGGAGCTGTTTTTT.

This chain uses TRBV11-2 with TRBJ2-7; the D is unclear. Germline V gene sequence: CDR1 SGHAT, CDR2 FQNNGV. Trimming removed 2 bases at V and 5 bases at J, with 13 bases between. This CDR3 region has 14 residues. The CDR3 nucleotides are TGTGCCAGCAGCTTAACGCGCGTCCCCCACGAGCAGTACTTC. This sequence encodes CASSLTRVPHEQYF.

The V gene is TRBV6-5, the J gene TRBJ1-5, with D maybe TRBD1 (5 bases). Germline V gene data show CDR1 as MNHEY and CDR2 as SVGAGI. This CDR3 spans 13 amino acids. V lost 10 bases, J lost 6 bases, and 16 bases lay in between. CDR3 residues: CATYGQGGQPQHF. The CDR3 DNA follows: TGTGCCACCTACGGGCAGGGCGGTCAGCCCCAGCATTTT.

The chain has TRBV29-1 and TRBJ1-1; D gene ambiguous. The CDR3 is 13 residues long. Germline V CDR1 and CDR2: SQVTM, ANQGSEA. Trimming cost V 7 bases and J 1 base, with 13 bases left between them. CDR3 amino acids: CSAGLNSNTEAFF. The DNA of the CDR3 is TGCAGCGCCGGACTGAATTCGAACACTGAAGCTTTCTTT. The full variable domain, in which reference TRBV29-1 and TRBJ1-1 provide the parts outside the CDR3, is SAVISQKPSRDICQRGTSLTIQCQVDSQVTMMFWYRQQPGQSLTLIATANQGSEATYESGFVIDKFPISRPNLTFSTLTVSNMSPEDSSIYLCSAGLNSNTEAFFGQGTRLTVV.

This clone turned up a few times. The chain has TRBV29-1 and TRBJ1-2, with D perhaps matching TRBD1 (6 bases). Germline loops: CDR1 SQVTM, CDR2 ANQGSEA. The germline V and J ends were trimmed by 6 bases and 5 bases, with 13 bases remaining between them. This CDR3 has 12 residues. This chain's CDR3 is CSVFDRLYGYTF. As DNA, the CDR3 is TGCAGCGTCTTTGACAGGTTATATGGCTACACCTTC.

The table lists this clone with a count of one. The J gene is TRBJ2-2, the V gene TRBV7-2, with 8 positions matching TRBD2. V was clipped by 5 bases and J by 3 bases; unmatched bases: 8. The CDR3 extends over 16 amino acids. Germline values: CDR1 SGHTA, CDR2 FQGNSA. CDR3 sequence (DNA): TGTGCCAGCAGCCCCCCCAGCGGGAGCGACACCGGGGAGCTGTTTTTT. Its protein is CASSPPSGSDTGELFF.

This rearrangement joins TRBV7-9 to TRBJ2-1; D uncertain. Germline V CDR1 and CDR2: SEHNR, FQNEAQ (reference sequence). The CDR3 has 12 amino acids. V was trimmed by 5 bases and J by 2 bases, leaving 4 bases between them. The CDR3 here is CASSAPYNEQFF. The DNA of the CDR3 is TGTGCCAGCAGCGCGCCCTACAATGAGCAGTTCTTC.

The chain uses TRBV5-1 and TRBJ2-1; 9 positions agree with TRBD2. Germline values: CDR1 SGHRS, CDR2 YFSETQ. There are 15 residues in the CDR3. V shed 6 bases and J 8 bases; nucleotides not matched to a gene: 12. CDR3 sequence reads: CASTQSSGAGDEQFF. CDR3 in DNA: TGCGCCAGCACTCAATCTAGCGGGGCTGGGGATGAGCAGTTCTTC.

The chain combines TRBV19 with TRBJ2-1; 8 positions match TRBD1. Trimming took 7 bases from V and 6 from J; bases not matched to a gene: 5. From germline, CDR1 is LNHDA and CDR2 SQIVND (reference sequence). The CDR3 runs to 13 residues. CDR3 protein: CASIPGQGNEQFF. CDR3 DNA sequence: TGTGCCAGTATCCCAGGACAGGGCAATGAGCAGTTCTTC.

The gene calls are TRBV19 and TRBJ2-1; the match to TRBD2 covers 12 bases. J gave up 4 bases and V 4 bases, and 5 bases lay outside the gene matches. Germline V gene sequence: CDR1 LNHDA, CDR2 SQIVND (reference sequence). This CDR3 spans 16 amino acids. The chain's CDR3 is CASSTRLAGAYNEQFF. CDR3 nucleotides: TGTGCCAGTAGTACCCGACTAGCGGGAGCTTACAATGAGCAGTTCTTC.

This clone was found a few times. The gene calls are TRBV18 and TRBJ1-6; 7 bases agree with TRBD1. The junction had 4 bases not matched to a gene; V was cut back by 0 bases and J by 8 bases. Germline values: CDR1 KGHSH, CDR2 LQKENI. This CDR3 contains 15 residues. The DNA of the CDR3 is TGTGCCAGCTCACCACCCGCAGGGGGTGATTCACCCCTCCACTTT. Translation: CASSPPAGGDSPLHF.

V usage is TRBV18 and J usage is TRBJ1-1; TRBD1 might be the D (5 bases). The CDR3 has 13 residues. Deletions cut 3 bases from V and 7 bases from J, with 12 bases between. The germline CDR1 and CDR2 sequences are KGHSH and LQKENI. The CDR3 DNA follows: TGTGCCAGCTCACCGGCCAGGGCAGGTGAAGCTTTCTTT. This gives the protein CASSPARAGEAFF.

This clone occurred a few times. The chain employs TRBV5-1 and TRBJ1-1, with TRBD1 matching over 10 bases. Germline CDR1 and CDR2: SGHRS and YFSETQ. V was pared by 4 bases and J by 4 bases, with 16 bases of the junction left unmatched. This CDR3 is 18 amino acids long. This CDR3 reads CASSPGSFGGQGTTEAFF. CDR3 in DNA: TGCGCCAGCAGCCCGGGTAGTTTTGGGGGACAGGGGACCACTGAAGCTTTCTTT.

The CDR3 DNA reads as TGTGCCAGCAGTTTACTTAGCAATCAGCCCCAGCATTTT. Protein: CASSLLSNQPQHF. The chain couples TRBV28 to TRBJ1-5; no definite D call. CDR3 length equals 13 residues. Trimming took off 2 bases at V and 0 bases at J, with 2 bases between the two ends. Germline CDR1 MDHEN, CDR2 SYDVKM. Complete variable domain (other parts from reference TRBV28 and TRBJ1-5): DVKVTQSSRYLVKRTGEKVFLECVQDMDHENMFWYRQDPGLGLRLIYFSYDVKMKEKGDIPEGYSVSREKKERFSLILESASTNQTSMYLCASSLLSNQPQHFGDGTRLSIL.

A remark on this clone: Distinct nucleotide sequences in the sample also encode this CDR3. The V and J genes are TRBV9 and TRBJ2-1, with 12 bases that match TRBD2. With V trimmed by 4 bases and J by 10 bases, 12 bases remained unmatched. CDR1 SGDLS and CDR2 YYNGEE come from the germline V gene. The CDR3 sequence is 16 residues long. DNA for the CDR3: TGTGCCAGCAGCCCACGGACTAGCGGGACTACCGAAGAGCAGTTCTTC. This codes for CASSPRTSGTTEEQFF.

The chain employs TRBV7-2 and TRBJ2-7; 9 bases are shared with TRBD2. Germline V CDR1 and CDR2: SGHTA, FQGNSA. The CDR3 contains 15 residues. V trimming: 1 base; J trimming: 2 bases; junction bases outside the gene matches: 3. Here the CDR3 DNA reads TGTGCCAGCAGCTTAGGACTAGCGGTCGCCTACGAGCAGTACTTC. Residues: CASSLGLAVAYEQYF.

About this clone itself: At one end, the junction sequence differs from germline, possibly due to a read error. V and J are TRBV7-9 and TRBJ1-2; D is unresolved. The CDR3 contains 10 residues. Germline V gene lookup returns CDR1 SEHNR and CDR2 FQNEAQ (reference sequence). CDR3 coding DNA: TGTGCCAGCAGCTTAGCAGAGGTGGCCTTC. Translated: CASSLAEVAF. The full variable domain, its missing parts supplied by reference TRBV7-9 and TRBJ1-2, is DTGVSQNPRHKITKRGQNVTFRCDPISEHNRLYWYRQTLGQGPEFLTYFQNEAQLEKSRLLSDRFSAERPKGSFSTLEIQRTEQGDSAMYLCASSLAEVAFGSGTRLTVV.

This clone turned up a few times. This chain connects TRBV19 to TRBJ1-4; 8 bases map to TRBD1. The length of the CDR3 is 14 residues. V shed 7 bases, J shed 8 bases, and the junction held 9 bases outside the gene matches. Germline-derived CDR1 and CDR2 are LNHDA and SQIVND (reference sequence). The CDR3 sequence is CASNKQGAAEKLFF. CDR3 coding DNA: TGTGCCAGTAATAAGCAGGGGGCCGCAGAAAAACTGTTTTTT.

The chain combines TRBV7-9 with TRBJ2-3, with D perhaps matching TRBD2 (6 bases). V gave up 3 bases and J gave up 2 bases, with 12 bases separating them. The CDR3 totals 15 residues. Germline CDR1 and CDR2: SEHNR and FQNEAQ (reference sequence). The CDR3 loop is CASSLEGRPTDTQYF. Here the CDR3 DNA reads TGTGCCAGCAGCTTGGAGGGCCGCCCCACAGATACGCAGTATTTT.

The chain carries TRBV5-5 and TRBJ2-2; weak D call: TRBD2 (5 bases). CDR1 and CDR2 from the germline V gene are SGHKS and YYEKEE (reference sequence). Between the trimmed V and J ends, which lost 4 bases and 7 bases, there was a span of 20 bases. CDR3 length: 16 residues. This chain's CDR3 is CASSLGRGSADGELFF. The CDR3 DNA follows: TGTGCCAGCAGCCTAGGTAGAGGGAGCGCTGACGGGGAGCTGTTTTTT.